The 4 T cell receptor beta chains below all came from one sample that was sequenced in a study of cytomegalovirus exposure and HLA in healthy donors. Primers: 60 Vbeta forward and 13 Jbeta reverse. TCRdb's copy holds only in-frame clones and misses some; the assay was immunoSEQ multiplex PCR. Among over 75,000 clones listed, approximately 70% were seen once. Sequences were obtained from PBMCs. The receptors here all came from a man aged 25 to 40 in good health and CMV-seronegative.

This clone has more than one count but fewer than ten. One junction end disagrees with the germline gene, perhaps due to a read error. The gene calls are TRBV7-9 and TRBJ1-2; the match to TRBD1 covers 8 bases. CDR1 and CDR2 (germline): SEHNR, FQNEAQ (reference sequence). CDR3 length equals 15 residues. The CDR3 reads CSSNMGRGRDYGYTF. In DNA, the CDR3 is TGTTCCAGCAACATGGGCAGGGGGCGCGACTATGGCTACACCTTC. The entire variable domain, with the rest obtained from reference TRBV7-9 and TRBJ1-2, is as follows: DTGVSQNPRHKITKRGQNVTFRCDPISEHNRLYWYRQTLGQGPEFLTYFQNEAQLEKSRLLSDRFSAERPKGSFSTLEIQRTEQGDSAMYLCSSNMGRGRDYGYTFGSGTRLTVV.

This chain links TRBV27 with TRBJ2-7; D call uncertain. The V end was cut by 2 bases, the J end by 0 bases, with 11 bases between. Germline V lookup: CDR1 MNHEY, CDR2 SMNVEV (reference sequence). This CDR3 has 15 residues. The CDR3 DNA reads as TGTGCCAGCAGTTTAGGTTATGGCAACTCCTACGAGCAGTACTTC. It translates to CASSLGYGNSYEQYF.

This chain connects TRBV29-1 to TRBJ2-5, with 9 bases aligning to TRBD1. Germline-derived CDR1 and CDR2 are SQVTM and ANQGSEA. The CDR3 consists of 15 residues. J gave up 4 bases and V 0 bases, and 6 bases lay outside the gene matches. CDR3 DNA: TGCAGCGTTGAAGATGGACAGGGGACGGGAGAGACCCAGTACTTC. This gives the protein CSVEDGQGTGETQYF.

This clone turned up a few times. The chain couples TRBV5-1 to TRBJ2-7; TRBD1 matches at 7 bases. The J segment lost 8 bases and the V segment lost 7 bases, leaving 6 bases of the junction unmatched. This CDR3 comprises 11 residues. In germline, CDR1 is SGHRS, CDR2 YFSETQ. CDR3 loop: CASFEQGKQYF. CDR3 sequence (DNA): TGCGCCAGCTTTGAACAGGGGAAGCAGTACTTC.